Included here is one T cell receptor beta chain sequence, with context. No DNA is shown, since the ends of the CDR3 on it are uncertain; the CDR3 is the one TCRdb lists. The sample originates from a study of blood T cell repertoires in COVID-19. Study-wide background: Researchers got acute and convalescent COVID-19 samples from the United States, Italy and Spain. T cells, B-cell-depleted T cells, or PBMCs supplied cDNA or gDNA.

The data were produced by immunoSEQ multiplex PCR, yet TCRdb's version contains in-frame clones alone and is incomplete. Of over 100,000 clones in the sample, 65% to 90% are singletons; the top ten hold about 5%. In germline, CDR1 is SQVTM, CDR2 ANQGSEA. The CDR3 is made up of 11 amino acids, end residues included. Sequenced sample: peripheral blood. The gene calls are TRBV29-1 and TRBJ2-4; the table's TRBD1 call for D was not verified on the DNA. The sequence was collected from a man in his sixties with acute or convalescent COVID-19. CDR3 protein: CSVGQGAKRYF.